The T cell receptor beta chain described here comes from a study of blood T cell repertoires in COVID-19. Across the study: PBMCs, B-cell-depleted T cells, or T cells provided the cDNA or gDNA that made up the material.

Under the authors' procedure: Amplifying reference gene primers gave estimates of nucleated cell counts. Sequencing used immunoSEQ multiplex PCR; TCRdb keeps in-frame clones, though not all of them. That table gives V, J and clone size, and the DNA gave D and trimming. The table has roughly 250,000 clones, around 86% seen once. The CDR3 sequence is 15 residues long. Germline CDR1 is SGHRS and CDR2 is YFSETQ. V was pared by 5 bases and J by 1 base, with 3 bases of the junction left unmatched. This rearrangement joins TRBV5-1 to TRBJ2-2; 9 bases are shared with TRBD1. Specimen: peripheral blood. The TCR originated in an older woman with active or convalescent COVID-19. CDR3 DNA sequence: TGCGCCAGCAGATGGGGACAGGGGAACACCGGGGAGCTGTTTTTT. It yields the protein CASRWGQGNTGELFF. Full variable domain (rest looked up from reference TRBV5-1 and TRBJ2-2): KAGVTQTPRYLIKTRGQQVTLSCSPISGHRSVSWYQQTPGQGLQFLFEYFSETQRNKGNFPGRFSGRQFSNSRSEMNVSTLELGDSALYLCASRWGQGNTGELFFGEGSRLTVL.